This T cell receptor (beta chain) was sequenced in a study of PD-1 blockade in classical Hodgkin lymphoma (dated by TCRdb to about 2020). At the level of the whole study: Nivolumab dosing was 3 mg/kg intravenously every 2 weeks, continuing until either disease progression or unacceptable toxicity. A peripheral blood immune signature of response to PD-1 blockade in classical Hodgkin lymphoma was defined using TCR beta sequencing and CyTOF.

The CDR3 numbers 15 residues from cysteine through phenylalanine. CDR3 DNA is the only sequence kept; it has 45 bases, read in frame from the first base. V is cut by 0 bases and J by 4 bases, and the space between the germline ends is 11 bases. The CDR1 and CDR2 encoded by the germline V gene are SGHDN and FVKESK. Per the publication, the time point label means: cycle 4 day 1 (C4D1), after about 6 weeks of nivolumab. All trial patients had relapsed after autologous stem cell transplantation, with cohorts A, B and C differing in prior brentuximab vedotin exposure. A total of under 70 patients with relapsed/refractory classical Hodgkin lymphoma made up the trial cohort, and each patient's best overall response was complete response, partial response or progressive disease. Trial patients were treated with single-agent nivolumab in the multi-cohort phase II CheckMate 205 trial. Best overall response was determined by an independent review committee according to the 2007 International Working Group response criteria. Trial PBMCs were collected immediately before nivolumab initiation (C1D1) and during therapy at cycle 2 day 1 and cycle 4 day 1. Peripheral blood was collected in 8 mL Vacutainer Cell Preparation Tubes, from which PBMCs were isolated by centrifugation and then cryopreserved.

Genomic DNA was extracted with the Qiagen DNeasy kit from unsorted PBMCs and from negatively selected CD4+ and CD8+ fractions. TCR beta CDR3 regions were subjected to amplification by immunoSEQ multiplex PCR with primers that anneal to V and J segments. A synthetic immune receptor repertoire was used to minimize amplification bias, and remaining bias was computationally removed after sequencing. The study's processing was this. Repertoire diversity was quantified as the Shannon entropy index using custom Python scripts. Unsorted, CD4+ and CD8+ repertoires were analyzed separately, except for combined analyses in which CD4+ and CD8+ sequences were merged in silico. A clone was considered expanded if an increase in frequency of at least 2-fold after treatment relative to C1D1 was found, and a pseudocount of 0.5 was applied to clones undetected at baseline. Clones with 0 or 1 copy at C1D1 were classified as singleton clones, and clones with 2 or more copies were classified as non-singleton clones. Clones expanded in unsorted samples were annotated as CD4+, CD8+ or unknown by matching protein sequences in sorted samples from the same patient. Diversity changes from C1D1 to C4D1 were tested in paired samples using Wilcoxon tests. Here the immuneACCESS table is served through TCRdb, limited to in-frame sequences with V and J called. Missing clones are a known gap in these copies; in checked studies unresolved V genes cover under half, and the rest lacks a known reason. The D gene and trimming were derived from the DNA, and the V and J assignments and clone size from that table. Across this sample there are 12,000 to 15,000 clones, with approximately 81% seen only once. The ten largest clones represent 16% of the sample.

Of note for this clone: What antigen it recognizes has not been identified. No quality values exist for individual bases; no much larger clone is one base distant.

Paper-wide results and their limitations: Among trial patients, those achieving complete response had baseline diversity similar to that of newly diagnosed patients, while diversity was significantly lower in partial responders and progressors. Lower diversity was observed in patients in whom nivolumab was started less than 1 year after ASCT, and these patients were excluded from later analyses so that confounding by immune reconstitution would be avoided. A significant rise by C4D1 was seen in CD4+ but not CD8+ TCR diversity (p=0.0027 vs p=0.16), with the rise being most apparent in complete responders (p=0.02). The study was restricted to a single clinical trial cohort, and the causes of repertoire differences, possibly disease activity or prior therapy, were left undefined. Baseline TCR diversity was reported to be lower in newly diagnosed patients than in healthy donors and to be lower still in relapsed/refractory patients.

Recombination joined TRBV14 with TRBJ2-3; the D gene is perhaps TRBD2, on 6 matching bases. This sequence was found in a human donor with classical Hodgkin lymphoma. The material sequenced was peripheral blood mononuclear cells (PBMCs), taken before the fourth cycle of nivolumab. The DNA sequence is given as TGTGCCAGCAGCCAAGAAATCGGGGGACCAGATACGCAGTATTTT. Translation gives CASSQEIGGPDTQYF.